Each of the 25 T cell receptor beta chains below was sequenced from the same sample in a study of T-cell memory formation after mild COVID-19. In TCRdb, the 5' RACE reads were re-called with MiXCR into one record per CDR3 protein. Of approximately 46,000 distinct CDR3 sequences in the sample, 5.5% to 8.5% were seen once. Sequencing input: PBMCs or a T cell subset sorted from them (not recorded which). These receptors originate from an adult who had mild COVID-19 (a few samples of this study predate the infection). Cell type and time point are not known.

This clonotype was seen repeatedly, ten times or more. The rearrangement joins TRBV5-1 to TRBJ2-2, with D hard to call. The length of the CDR3 is 16 residues. Trimming cost V 0 bases and J 1 base, with 10 bases left between them. CDR1 SGHRS and CDR2 YFSETQ come from the germline V gene. The CDR3 sequence is CASSLATSLNTGELFF. In nucleotides, the CDR3 is TGCGCCAGCAGCTTGGCAACATCACTGAACACCGGGGAGCTGTTTTTT.

In its sample, this clonotype was seen many times. This rearrangement joins TRBV12-3 or TRBV12-4 to TRBJ2-5, with D possibly being TRBD1 (5 bases). The CDR3 loop spans 13 amino acids. V lost 8 bases, J lost 0 bases, and 10 bases lay in between. The CDR3 bases are TGTGCCAGCGGGCACAGGAACCAAGAGACCCAGTACTTC. Translated: CASGHRNQETQYF.

This clonotype has just one count. A much larger clone is a single base away; this may be a read error. This likely comes from a read error, as the CDR3 has no conserved phenylalanine or tryptophan at its end. This rearrangement joins TRBV29-1 to TRBJ2-3; no clear D. CDR3 length: 13 residues. With 4 bases removed from V and 2 bases from J, the gap between germline ends came to 10 bases. CDR1 SQVTM and CDR2 ANQGSEA come from the germline V gene. In nucleotides, the CDR3 is TGCAGCGTTGTTGAGCTAGACACAGATACGCAGTATTTG. Its translation: CSVVELDTDTQYL.

The gene calls are TRBV2 and TRBJ2-6; 8 bases align to TRBD1. With 6 bases clipped from V and 0 bases from J, the junction kept 10 bases outside the gene matches. The CDR3 is 18 amino acids. Per germline, CDR1 SNHLY and CDR2 FYNNEI. CDR3 sequence: CASSERQGSASGANVLTF. The DNA for the CDR3 is TGTGCCAGCAGCGAGCGACAGGGGAGTGCCTCTGGGGCCAACGTCCTGACTTTC. The variable domain in full, with the rest retrieved from reference TRBV2 and TRBJ2-6, is EPEVTQTPSHQVTQMGQEVILRCVPISNHLYFYWYRQILGQKVEFLVSFYNNEISEKSEIFDDQFSVERPDGSNFTLKIRSTKLEDSAMYFCASSERQGSASGANVLTFGAGSRLTVL.

This clonotype was detected many times. The chain is built from TRBV18 and TRBJ2-2; tentatively, D is TRBD1 (6 bases). V was shortened by 6 bases and J by 3 bases, with 14 bases between the two germline ends. Germline lookup yields CDR1 KGHSH and CDR2 LQKENI. The CDR3 is 15 residues long. CDR3 bases: TGTGCCAGCTCCCTGCCGGGACAATACACCGGGGAGCTGTTTTTT. This codes for CASSLPGQYTGELFF.

This clonotype was detected a few times. The genes are TRBV3-1 and TRBJ1-5, with unresolved D. V was clipped by 4 bases and J by 0 bases, with 7 bases between them. The CDR3 sequence is 14 residues long. In germline, CDR1 is LGHDT, CDR2 YNNKEL (reference sequence). CDR3 bases: TGTGCCAGCAGCCTGGGCAATAGCAATCAGCCCCAGCATTTT. It yields the protein CASSLGNSNQPQHF. The full variable domain, in which reference TRBV3-1 and TRBJ1-5 provide the parts outside the CDR3, is DTAVSQTPKYLVTQMGNDKSIKCEQNLGHDTMYWYKQDSKKFLKIMFSYNNKELIINETVPNRFSPKSPDKAHLNLHINSLELGDSAVYFCASSLGNSNQPQHFGDGTRLSIL.

On this clonotype itself: A read error is possible here, since a much larger clone lies one base away. The chain links TRBV24-1 to TRBJ2-1; 7 nucleotides agree with TRBD2. This CDR3 region has 15 residues. Germline V gene lookup returns CDR1 KGHDR and CDR2 SFDVKD. After removal of 9 bases from V and 5 bases from J, the junction contained 12 bases not matched to a gene. DNA of the CDR3: TGTGCCACCTCAATTACGCGGGCGGGGGACAATGAGCAGTTCTTC. Translation: CATSITRAGDNEQFF.

This clonotype was seen repeatedly, ten times or more. This chain links TRBV5-5 with TRBJ1-6; D perhaps matches TRBD1 (5 bases). Deletions cut 4 bases from V and 4 bases from J, with 12 bases between. Looked up from germline, CDR1 is SGHKS and CDR2 is YYEKEE (reference sequence). The CDR3 has 15 amino acids. The chain's CDR3 is CASSPPGEYNSPLHF. The CDR3 region has the DNA TGTGCCAGCAGCCCGCCGGGGGAATATAATTCACCCCTCCACTTT.

Ten or more counts support this clonotype. The chain recombines TRBV5-1 with TRBJ1-2, with D possibly TRBD1 on 6 matching bases. Trimming took off 4 bases at V and 8 bases at J, with 15 bases between the two ends. Germline assignment: CDR1 SGHRS and CDR2 YFSETQ. The CDR3 consists of 13 residues. CDR3 nucleotides: TGCGCCAGCAGCCCGGCCGGGGGGCACGGCTACACCTTC. It codes for CASSPAGGHGYTF.

The chain employs TRBV6-1 and TRBJ2-3; possibly TRBD2 for D (6 bases). This CDR3 is 12 amino acids long. Per germline, CDR1 MNHNS and CDR2 SASEGT. Between the trimmed V and J ends, which lost 8 bases and 14 bases, there was a span of 20 bases. The CDR3 spells CASLIGGGTAYF. CDR3 in DNA: TGTGCCAGCCTAATCGGCGGCGGGACTGCGTATTTT.

This CDR3 reads CASSLAQGHTEAFF. The CDR3 region has the DNA TGCGCCAGCAGCTTGGCCCAGGGGCACACTGAAGCTTTCTTT. The J gene is TRBJ1-1, the V gene TRBV5-1; weak D call: TRBD1 (6 bases). V was clipped by 0 bases and J by 3 bases, with 9 bases between them. This CDR3 spans 14 amino acids. Germline values: CDR1 SGHRS, CDR2 YFSETQ.

Ten or more counts support this clonotype. This chain joins TRBV7-6 and TRBJ1-4; D ambiguous. This CDR3 contains 16 residues. V was trimmed by 1 base and J by 5 bases, leaving 14 bases between them. The germline V gene encodes CDR1 SGHVS and CDR2 FNYEAQ. DNA of the CDR3: TGTGCCAGCAGCTTAGTATCGGGCCAGGCAAATGAAAAACTGTTTTTT. This translates into CASSLVSGQANEKLFF.

This clonotype was seen many times. The chain recombines TRBV10-3 with TRBJ2-7; D is uncertain. Per germline, CDR1 ENHRY and CDR2 SYGVKD. Trimming pared 5 bases from V and 0 bases from J, leaving 11 bases between. The CDR3 runs 14 residues. For the CDR3, the DNA is TGTGCCATCAGTAACGGACCCCCCTCCTACGAGCAGTACTTC. Protein product: CAISNGPPSYEQYF.

This clonotype was observed a handful of times. The chain carries TRBV6-5 and TRBJ2-3; D remains unclear. CDR1 is MNHEY, CDR2 SVGAGI, per germline. This CDR3 is 13 amino acids long. V was clipped by 5 bases and J by 3 bases, with 9 bases between them. The CDR3, as DNA: TGTGCCAGCAGTAGCCCTGCTACAGATACGCAGTATTTT. Translating it yields CASSSPATDTQYF.

CDR3 residues: CASSDVVSGANVLTF. CDR3 bases: TGTGCCAGCAGTGACGTGGTCTCTGGGGCCAACGTCCTGACTTTC. This chain joins TRBV2 and TRBJ2-6; the D is unclear. The CDR3 contains 15 residues. V was shortened by 3 bases and J by 0 bases, with 6 bases between the two germline ends. In germline, CDR1 is SNHLY, CDR2 FYNNEI.

The chain recombines TRBV4-1 with TRBJ1-6; D is ambiguous. CDR1 is MGHRA and CDR2 is YSYEKL in the germline V gene. The CDR3 loop spans 16 amino acids. Trimming shortened V by 1 base and J by 0 bases, and 7 bases separated the two germline ends. For the CDR3, the DNA is TGCGCCAGCAGCCAAGGGGTGGGCTCCTATAATTCACCCCTCCACTTT. This sequence encodes CASSQGVGSYNSPLHF.

This clonotype was observed at least ten times. The CDR3 reads CASSISRNTGELFF. In DNA, the CDR3 is TGTGCCAGTAGTATTTCGCGGAACACCGGGGAGCTGTTTTTT. The gene calls are TRBV19 and TRBJ2-2, with D hard to call. The CDR3 has 14 amino acids. V was clipped by 3 bases and J by 1 base, with 6 bases between them. Germline CDR1 is LNHDA and CDR2 is SQIVND (reference sequence).

This clonotype was recorded a few times. The chain recombines TRBV18 with TRBJ1-2; D call uncertain. In germline, CDR1 is KGHSH, CDR2 LQKENI. The CDR3 runs 14 residues. Deletions cut 2 bases from V and 4 bases from J, with 11 bases between. The CDR3 coding sequence is TGTGCCAGCTCACCAGGTGTAGGGAGCTATGGCTACACCTTC. Its translation is CASSPGVGSYGYTF.

Many counts were recorded for this clonotype. The chain has TRBV12-3 or TRBV12-4 and TRBJ2-1; maybe TRBD1 (6 bases). The CDR3 consists of 14 residues. The ends were cut back, 3 bases at V and 6 bases at J, with 12 bases in the middle. The CDR3 protein is CASSFPGDPNEQFF. In DNA, the CDR3 is TGTGCCAGCAGTTTTCCAGGGGATCCCAATGAGCAGTTCTTC.

This clonotype was seen at least ten times. J is TRBJ2-7 and V is TRBV23-1, with TRBD1 matching 9 bases. TRBV23-1 is an ORF for which the function is uncertain. V shed 0 bases and J 5 bases; nucleotides not matched to a gene: 11. The CDR3 consists of 17 residues. The CDR3 loop reads CASSQSGSRDREHEQYF. For the CDR3, the DNA is TGCGCCAGCAGTCAATCGGGGAGCCGGGACAGGGAGCACGAGCAGTACTTC.

This clonotype was seen ten or more times. The V call is TRBV12-3 or TRBV12-4, the J call TRBJ2-7, with TRBD1 identical over 7 bases. The CDR3 length is 14 residues. Germline trimming cut 1 base from V and 3 bases from J; bases unmatched to any gene: 3. The CDR3 region is CASSLGGGSYEQYF. The CDR3 DNA reads as TGTGCCAGCAGTTTAGGAGGGGGCAGCTACGAGCAGTACTTC.

This clonotype has a count of ten or more. V gene TRBV24-1 combines with J gene TRBJ2-1; 11 bases align to TRBD2. Looked up from germline, CDR1 is KGHDR and CDR2 is SFDVKD. With V trimmed by 4 bases and J by 3 bases, 7 bases remained unmatched. This CDR3 comprises 17 residues. CDR3 DNA sequence: TGTGCCACCAGTGACACTCTAGCGGGGGGTAGCTACAATGAGCAGTTCTTC. Translated: CATSDTLAGGSYNEQFF.

There are many counts of this clonotype. Written as DNA, the CDR3 is TGCAGTGCTAGAGCCCCACGGGGTAGCGGGAGTGGCTCCTACAATGAGCAGTTCTTC. Translation: CSARAPRGSGSGSYNEQFF. The chain carries TRBV20-1 and TRBJ2-1; 9 nucleotides line up with TRBD2. In germline, CDR1 is DFQATT, CDR2 SNEGSKA (reference sequence). CDR3 length: 19 residues. The junction had 13 bases not matched to a gene; V was cut back by 1 base and J by 0 bases.

The V and J genes are TRBV5-4 and TRBJ2-2, with D possibly being TRBD1 (6 bases). Germline values: CDR1 SGHNT, CDR2 YYREEE (reference sequence). The CDR3 is 15 amino acids. Deletions cut 0 bases from V and 1 base from J, with 7 bases between. CDR3 sequence reads: CASSLDRVNTGELFF. The CDR3 nucleotides read TGTGCCAGCAGCTTGGACAGGGTGAACACCGGGGAGCTGTTTTTT.

This clonotype was seen ten or more times. This chain uses TRBV6-6 with TRBJ2-3; D is tentatively TRBD1 or TRBD2 (5 bases each). This CDR3 is built from 16 residues. Germline CDR1 is MNHNY and CDR2 is SVGAGI (reference sequence). V shed 2 bases and J shed 4 bases, with 16 bases lying between them. The CDR3 here is CASSYDGGLGSDTQYF. DNA for the CDR3: TGTGCCAGCAGTTACGATGGGGGTCTCGGGTCAGATACGCAGTATTTT.